The next 32 T cell receptor beta chains were all read from a single sample in a study of T cell responses to AZD1222 COVID-19 vaccine. TCRdb keeps only in-frame clones here, not all; method: immunoSEQ multiplex PCR. The repertoire has roughly 140,000 clones, under 95% of them found once; the top ten carry about 5%. The material sequenced was peripheral blood, taken on day 0 of AZD1222 vaccination. Every receptor here comes from an adult in good health.

This chain connects TRBV18 to TRBJ2-7; a weak D match, TRBD2 (7 bases). The CDR3 totals 16 residues. Per germline, CDR1 KGHSH and CDR2 LQKENI. V dropped 2 bases and J dropped 4 bases, with 18 bases sitting between them. CDR3 region: CASSPGAGAISYEQYF. CDR3 DNA sequence: TGTGCCAGCTCACCAGGGGCGGGGGCGATTTCTTACGAGCAGTACTTC.

This chain joins TRBV15 and TRBJ2-1, with 8 positions matching TRBD1. CDR1 is LNHNV, CDR2 YYDKDF, per germline (reference sequence). The CDR3 is 12 amino acids. For the CDR3, the DNA is TGTGCTACCTCAGGGGGCCAGAATGAGCAGTTCTTC. It codes for CATSGGQNEQFF.

The V and J genes are TRBV29-1 and TRBJ2-2; D ambiguous. V shed 4 bases and J shed 0 bases, with 6 bases lying between them. The CDR3 length is 13 residues. Germline-derived CDR1 and CDR2 are SQVTM and ANQGSEA. This chain's CDR3 is CSVGQTNTGELFF. As DNA, the CDR3 is TGCAGCGTTGGGCAGACGAACACCGGGGAGCTGTTTTTT.

The chain combines TRBV7-9 with TRBJ2-7; 10 nucleotides line up with TRBD2. The CDR3 length is 16 residues. Germline CDR1 SEHNR, CDR2 FQNEAQ (reference sequence). V dropped 4 bases and J dropped 1; count of bases not matched to a gene: 7. CDR3 sequence reads: CASSSQSGRESYEQYF. CDR3 nucleotide sequence: TGTGCCAGCAGCTCCCAAAGCGGGAGGGAGTCCTACGAGCAGTACTTC.

This clone appeared once. The V gene is TRBV7-6, the J gene TRBJ2-2; 12 nucleotides align to TRBD1. Per the germline V gene, CDR1 is SGHVS and CDR2 is FNYEAQ. Trimming cost V 3 bases and J 7 bases; bases outside gene matches: 3. The CDR3 has 15 amino acids. DNA for the CDR3: TGTGCCAGCAGCTTGGGACAGGGGGCGGACGGGGAGCTGTTTTTT. Protein product: CASSLGQGADGELFF. Combining the CDR3 with reference TRBV7-6 and TRBJ2-2 gives the whole variable domain GAGVSQSPRYKVTKRGQDVALRCDPISGHVSLYWYRQALGQGPEFLTYFNYEAQQDKSGLPNDRFSAERPEGSISTLTIQRTEQRDSAMYRCASSLGQGADGELFFGEGSRLTVL.

The chain employs TRBV11-2 and TRBJ1-6; D unresolved. The V gene lost 1 base and the J gene lost 7 bases, with 8 bases spanning the gap. Germline-derived CDR1 and CDR2 are SGHAT and FQNNGV. This CDR3 contains 14 residues. The CDR3 bases are TGTGCCAGCAGCTTAGGGGCTGGCAATTCACCCCTCCACTTT. Amino acid sequence: CASSLGAGNSPLHF. Full variable domain (outside the CDR3, taken from reference TRBV11-2 and TRBJ1-6): EAGVAQSPRYKIIEKRQSVAFWCNPISGHATLYWYQQILGQGPKLLIQFQNNGVVDDSQLPKDRFSAERLKGVDSTLKIQPAKLEDSAVYLCASSLGAGNSPLHFGNGTRLTVT.

Turning to this clone: Relative to the germline gene, one junction end is altered; a read error may explain this. The chain carries TRBV7-2 and TRBJ2-7; 9 bases map to TRBD2. This CDR3 is 17 amino acids long. Germline CDR1 and CDR2: SGHTA and FQGNSA. The CDR3 coding sequence is TGTGCCAGCAGCCTAGCGGGACCAACTCGGGGGGATTACGAGCAGTACTTC. Translating gives CASSLAGPTRGDYEQYF.

The chain employs TRBV4-2 and TRBJ2-1; the match to TRBD2 covers 7 bases. V was pared by 4 bases and J by 10 bases, with 16 bases of the junction left unmatched. Germline V CDR1 and CDR2: LGHNA, YNFKEQ. The CDR3 covers 16 residues. CDR3 sequence reads: CASSPPGGVPIGEQFF. Written as DNA, the CDR3 is TGTGCCAGCAGCCCTCCGGGGGGAGTTCCTATTGGGGAGCAGTTCTTC.

The chain joins TRBV7-3 to TRBJ2-1; D may be TRBD2 (6 bases). Germline-derived CDR1 and CDR2 are SGHTA and FQGTGA. The V and J ends lost 5 bases and 3 bases respectively, with 17 bases between them. This CDR3 is built from 16 residues. The CDR3 DNA sequence: TGTGCCAGCAGCCGGGGGACGGACCCGTTCTACAATGAGCAGTTCTTC. It yields the protein CASSRGTDPFYNEQFF.

This sequence joins TRBV18 and TRBJ2-2, with D possibly matching TRBD2 (6 bases). The germline V and J ends were trimmed by 2 bases and 4 bases, with 8 bases remaining between them. Per germline, CDR1 KGHSH and CDR2 LQKENI. This CDR3 is built from 14 residues. The CDR3 DNA follows: TGTGCCAGCTCACCAGGGGGGACCACCGGGGAGCTGTTTTTT. It translates to CASSPGGTTGELFF.

Concerning this clone: Additional DNA sequences in this sample encode the identical CDR3. The rearrangement joins TRBV5-4 to TRBJ2-2; TRBD1 might be the D (5 bases). V lost 0 bases, J lost 5 bases, and 5 bases lay in between. Germline loops: CDR1 SGHNT, CDR2 YYREEE (reference sequence). CDR3 size: 13 residues. The CDR3 here is CASSLEGTGELFF. In nucleotides, the CDR3 is TGTGCCAGCAGCTTGGAGGGGACCGGGGAGCTGTTTTTT.

In this sample, this clone turned up once. This chain connects TRBV12-3 or TRBV12-4 to TRBJ1-1; D remains unclear. Trimming removed 6 bases at V and 5 bases at J, with 13 bases between. The CDR3 runs to 13 residues. The chain's CDR3 is CASRLGEETEAFF. The CDR3 coding sequence is TGTGCCAGCAGACTCGGAGAGGAGACTGAAGCTTTCTTT.

The chain couples TRBV19 to TRBJ2-1, with D tentatively TRBD2 (6 bases). The V gene lost 5 bases and the J gene lost 3 bases, with 17 bases spanning the gap. This CDR3 contains 16 residues. Germline V lookup: CDR1 LNHDA, CDR2 SQIVND (reference sequence). The CDR3 bases are TGTGCCAGTAGTGTACCGGGGGAATCGAGCTACAATGAGCAGTTCTTC. Encoded protein: CASSVPGESSYNEQFF.

The rearrangement joins TRBV5-1 to TRBJ1-2, with 7 bases fitting TRBD1. The junction had 9 bases not matched to a gene; V was cut back by 4 bases and J by 3 bases. CDR1 and CDR2 (germline): SGHRS, YFSETQ. This CDR3 has 15 residues. Here the CDR3 DNA reads TGCGCCAGCAGCCGTATTGGGACAGCGGACTATGGCTACACCTTC. Residues: CASSRIGTADYGYTF.

This clone was counted only a few times. V is TRBV7-2 and J is TRBJ2-1, with D perhaps being TRBD1 or TRBD2 (5 bases each). CDR3 size: 15 residues. Trimming cost V 0 bases and J 7 bases, with 13 bases left between them. The germline gives CDR1 SGHTA, CDR2 FQGNSA. The CDR3 loop is CASSLAGPPVNEQFF. CDR3 DNA sequence: TGTGCCAGCAGCTTAGCGGGACCTCCGGTTAATGAGCAGTTCTTC.

A remark on this clone: A read error may produce the germline difference seen at one junction end. V is TRBV3-1 (or the pseudogene TRBV3-2) and J is TRBJ1-1, with a possible D match to TRBD1 (5 bases). The germline V gene encodes CDR1 LGHDT and CDR2 YNNKEL (reference sequence). This CDR3 spans 12 amino acids. The CDR3 here is CASSQTGVLSVF. CDR3 nucleotides: TGTGCCAGCAGCCAAACGGGGGTCCTTTCGGTCTTT.

The chain combines TRBV2 with TRBJ2-5, with TRBD1 as a possible D gene (6 bases). The length of the CDR3 is 13 residues. Germline V lookup: CDR1 SNHLY, CDR2 FYNNEI. Trimming took off 2 bases at V and 4 bases at J, with 8 bases between the two ends. CDR3 bases: TGTGCCAGCAGTGAAAGGGGGACAGAGACCCAGTACTTC. It encodes CASSERGTETQYF.

The V and J genes are TRBV6-5 and TRBJ2-6; possibly TRBD2 for D (6 bases). Looked up from germline, CDR1 is MNHEY and CDR2 is SVGAGI. Deletions cut 9 bases from V and 2 bases from J, with 14 bases between. This CDR3 is built from 15 residues. In DNA, the CDR3 is TGTGCCAGACGACTAGGGTTCCCTGGGGCCAACGTCCTGACTTTC. Translation: CARRLGFPGANVLTF.

This chain joins TRBV7-2 and TRBJ1-2; TRBD1 matches 8 bases. CDR3 size: 14 residues. CDR1 is SGHTA, CDR2 FQGNSA, per germline. V lost 4 bases and J lost 3; bases outside the gene matches: 4. The CDR3 is CASSSGGSDYGYTF. CDR3 in DNA: TGTGCCAGCAGCTCAGGGGGCTCGGACTATGGCTACACCTTC.

The chain employs TRBV4-3 and TRBJ1-4, with D uncertain. Germline values: CDR1 LGHNA, CDR2 YSLEER. CDR3 length: 15 amino acids. V lost 1 base to trimming and J lost 0 bases, with 6 bases between them. The CDR3 is CASSQGMSTNEKLFF. The CDR3 nucleotides are TGCGCCAGCAGCCAAGGGATGTCAACTAATGAAAAACTGTTTTTT.

DNA of the CDR3: TGTGCCAGCAGTGCCTTTGGGGAACTAGGCACAGATACGCAGTATTTT. This codes for CASSAFGELGTDTQYF. This rearrangement joins TRBV5-4 to TRBJ2-3; D perhaps matches TRBD2 (5 bases). The germline gives CDR1 SGHNT, CDR2 YYREEE (reference sequence). The CDR3 length is 16 residues. The V gene lost 5 bases and the J gene lost 1 base, with 17 bases spanning the gap. Full variable domain (rest looked up from reference TRBV5-4 and TRBJ2-3): ETGVTQSPTHLIKTRGQQVTLRCSSQSGHNTVSWYQQALGQGPQFIFQYYREEENGRGNFPPRFSGLQFPNYSSELNVNALELDDSALYLCASSAFGELGTDTQYFGPGTRLTVL.

This chain links TRBV6-6 with TRBJ1-2; D might be TRBD1 (6 bases). Looked up from germline, CDR1 is MNHNY and CDR2 is SVGAGI (reference sequence). V was shortened by 6 bases and J by 6 bases, with 17 bases between the two germline ends. The length of the CDR3 is 14 residues. The CDR3 bases are TGTGCCAGCAGCCACAGGGAGTCAAGCGATGGCTACACCTTC. This sequence encodes CASSHRESSDGYTF.

The chain employs TRBV6-5 and TRBJ1-4; TRBD1 matches at 9 bases. With 5 bases clipped from V and 8 bases from J, the junction kept 6 bases outside the gene matches. The CDR3 spans 14 residues. The germline gives CDR1 MNHEY, CDR2 SVGAGI. The CDR3 here is CASSPQGAGEKLFF. CDR3 sequence (DNA): TGTGCCAGCAGTCCACAGGGGGCAGGAGAAAAACTGTTTTTT.

The V gene is TRBV9, the J gene TRBJ1-2; possible D gene TRBD1, 5 bases. V lost 2 bases and J 6 bases, leaving 14 bases between the germline ends. Germline V lookup: CDR1 SGDLS, CDR2 YYNGEE. The CDR3 contains 14 residues. In DNA form, the CDR3 reads TGTGCCAGCAGCGTTCTAGGAGGGGCAAATGGCTACACCTTC. Residues: CASSVLGGANGYTF.

This chain connects TRBV5-5 to TRBJ2-2; the D is unclear. Germline V gene data show CDR1 as SGHKS and CDR2 as YYEKEE (reference sequence). Between the trimmed V and J ends, which lost 4 bases and 6 bases, there was a span of 10 bases. The CDR3 runs 13 residues. The CDR3 loop reads CASSPLNAGELFF. In nucleotides, the CDR3 is TGTGCCAGCAGCCCGCTTAACGCCGGGGAGCTGTTTTTT. Based on the CDR3 plus reference TRBV5-5 and TRBJ2-2, the full variable domain is DAGVTQSPTHLIKTRGQQVTLRCSPISGHKSVSWYQQVLGQGPQFIFQYYEKEERGRGNFPDRFSARQFPNYSSELNVNALLLGDSALYLCASSPLNAGELFFGEGSRLTVL.

The gene calls are TRBV3-1 (or the pseudogene TRBV3-2) and TRBJ1-1, with D possibly matching TRBD1 (5 bases). The CDR3 spans 15 residues. The V end lost 3 bases, the J end lost 4 bases, and 15 bases lay between the germline ends. CDR1 is LGHDT, CDR2 YNNKEL, per germline (reference sequence). CDR3 residues: CASSQGTHPGTEAFF. DNA of the CDR3: TGTGCCAGCAGCCAGGGGACCCACCCGGGCACTGAAGCTTTCTTT.

The rearrangement uses TRBV3-1 (or the pseudogene TRBV3-2) and TRBJ1-2; unclear D gene. Trimming shortened V by 1 base and J by 1 base, and 7 bases separated the two germline ends. CDR1 and CDR2 from the germline V gene are LGHDT and YNNKEL (reference sequence). This CDR3 contains 14 residues. The CDR3 bases are TGTGCCAGCAGCCAAGTAAACAGTAACTATGGCTACACCTTC. Amino acid sequence: CASSQVNSNYGYTF.

With respect to this clone: The germline gene is not matched at one end of the junction; a read error may be the cause. The V call is TRBV6-2 or TRBV6-3, the J call TRBJ2-5, with 8 positions matching TRBD2. This CDR3 comprises 15 residues. Germline V gives CDR1 MNHEY, CDR2 SVGEGT. CDR3 in amino acids: CASSNSGTSKETQYF. CDR3 bases: TGTGCCAGCAGTAACTCCGGGACTAGTAAAGAGACCCAGTACTTC.

CDR3 loop: CASSQDRGRGTEAFF. The CDR3 coding sequence is TGTGCCAGCAGCCAGGACAGGGGGAGAGGCACTGAAGCTTTCTTT. This chain connects TRBV7-9 to TRBJ1-1; 10 positions match TRBD1. The junction had 7 bases not matched to a gene; V was cut back by 5 bases and J by 4 bases. The CDR3 is 15 residues long. Germline loops: CDR1 SEHNR, CDR2 FQNEAQ (reference sequence).

The chain uses TRBV7-2 and TRBJ2-5; 8 nucleotides align to TRBD2. CDR3 size: 16 residues. Looked up from germline, CDR1 is SGHTA and CDR2 is FQGNSA. The V and J ends lost 1 base and 1 base, in that order; junction bases with no gene match: 5. In DNA, the CDR3 is TGTGCCAGCAGCTTAGTGGCGGGAGGCCCCCAAGAGACCCAGTACTTC. Its protein product is CASSLVAGGPQETQYF. Variable domain in full (rest from reference TRBV7-2 and TRBJ2-5): GAGVSQSPSNKVTEKGKDVELRCDPISGHTALYWYRQSLGQGLEFLIYFQGNSAPDKSGLPSDRFSAERTGGSVSTLTIQRTQQEDSAVYLCASSLVAGGPQETQYFGPGTRLLVL.

The rearrangement joins TRBV6-1 to TRBJ1-4, with TRBD1 matching over 7 bases. V lost 6 bases and J lost 3; bases outside the gene matches: 4. This CDR3 spans 14 amino acids. Germline CDR1 and CDR2: MNHNS and SASEGT. In DNA form, the CDR3 reads TGTGCCAGCAGCTCGGGACAGCCTAATGAAAAACTGTTTTTT. Translating gives CASSSGQPNEKLFF.

This chain connects TRBV11-2 to TRBJ1-2; D is unresolved. Germline V gene lookup returns CDR1 SGHAT and CDR2 FQNNGV. Trimming removed 5 bases at V and 5 bases at J, with 6 bases between. The CDR3 has 11 amino acids. This CDR3 reads CASSRGYGYTF. As DNA, the CDR3 is TGTGCCAGCAGCCGGGGTTATGGCTACACCTTC.